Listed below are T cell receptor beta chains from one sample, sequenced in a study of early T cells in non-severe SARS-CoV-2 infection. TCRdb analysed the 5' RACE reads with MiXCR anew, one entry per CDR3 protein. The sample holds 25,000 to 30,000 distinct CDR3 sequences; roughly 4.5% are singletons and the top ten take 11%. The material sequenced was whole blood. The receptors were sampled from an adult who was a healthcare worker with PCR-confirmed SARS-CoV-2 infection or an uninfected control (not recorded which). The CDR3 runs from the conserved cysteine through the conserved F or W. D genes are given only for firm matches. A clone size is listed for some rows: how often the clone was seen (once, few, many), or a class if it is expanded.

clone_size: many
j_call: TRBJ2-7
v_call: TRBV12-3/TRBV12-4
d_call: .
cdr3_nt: TGTGCCAGTTCCCGGGTGTCCTACGAGCAGTACTTC
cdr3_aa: CASSRVSYEQYF

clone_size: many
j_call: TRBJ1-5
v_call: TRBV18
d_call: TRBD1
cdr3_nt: TGTGCCAGCTCGCTACAGGGGACCAATCAGCCCCAGCATTTT
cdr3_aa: CASSLQGTNQPQHF

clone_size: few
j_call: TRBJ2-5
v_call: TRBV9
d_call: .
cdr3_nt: TGTGCCAGCAGCGTAGGATGGAGGGAAGAGACCCAGTACTTC
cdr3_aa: CASSVGWREETQYF

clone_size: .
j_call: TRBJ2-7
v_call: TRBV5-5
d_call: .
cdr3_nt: TGTGCCAGCAGCTTGGGACAGATCAGGACCTACGAGCAGTACTTC
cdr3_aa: CASSLGQIRTYEQYF

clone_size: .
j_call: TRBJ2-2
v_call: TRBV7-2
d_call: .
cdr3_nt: TGTGCCAGCAGCTTCGGAACAACGAACACCGGGGAGCTGTTTTTT
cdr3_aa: CASSFGTTNTGELFF

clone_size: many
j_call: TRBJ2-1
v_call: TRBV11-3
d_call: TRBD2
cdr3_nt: TGTGCCAGCAGCTTAGGCGTTCTAGCGGGAGGTTACAATGAGCAGTTCTTC
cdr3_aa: CASSLGVLAGGYNEQFF

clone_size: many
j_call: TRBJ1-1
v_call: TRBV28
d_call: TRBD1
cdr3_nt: TGTGCCAGCAGTTTCCCCGACAGGGCGAACACTGAAGCTTTCTTT
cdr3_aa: CASSFPDRANTEAFF

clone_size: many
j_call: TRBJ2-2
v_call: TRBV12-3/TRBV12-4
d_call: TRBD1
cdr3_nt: TGTGCCAGCAGTAAGAGACCGGGACAGAGCACCGGGGAGCTGTTTTTT
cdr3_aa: CASSKRPGQSTGELFF

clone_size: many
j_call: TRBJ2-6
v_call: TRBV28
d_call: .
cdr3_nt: TGTGCCAGCAGTTTAGGTATTTTGGGAACACGCTCTGGGGCCAACGTCCTGACTTTC
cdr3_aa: CASSLGILGTRSGANVLTF

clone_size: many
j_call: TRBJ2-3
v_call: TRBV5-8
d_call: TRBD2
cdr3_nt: TGTGCCAGCAGCAAAGGACTAGCGGGTTCCACAGATACGCAGTATTTT
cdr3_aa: CASSKGLAGSTDTQYF

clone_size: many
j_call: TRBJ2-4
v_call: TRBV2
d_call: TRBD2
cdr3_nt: TGTGCCAGCAGGGGGACTAGCGCCCATATAACCAAAAACATTCAGTACTTC
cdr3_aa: CASRGTSAHITKNIQYF

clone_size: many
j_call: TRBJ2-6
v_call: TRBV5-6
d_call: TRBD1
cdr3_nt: TGTGCCAGCAGCAAGGGACAGTTTGGGGCCAACGTCCTGACTTTC
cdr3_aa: CASSKGQFGANVLTF

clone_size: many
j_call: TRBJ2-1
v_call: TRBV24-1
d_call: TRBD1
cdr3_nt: TGTGCCACCAGTGATTTTCCTAAGACAGGGCCCACCGACAATGAGCAGTTCTTC
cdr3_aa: CATSDFPKTGPTDNEQFF

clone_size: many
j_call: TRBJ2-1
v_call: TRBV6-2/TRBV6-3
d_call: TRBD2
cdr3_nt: TGTGCCAGCAGTTTGCTATCGGGACTAGTGCCCCATGAGCAGTTCTTC
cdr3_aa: CASSLLSGLVPHEQFF

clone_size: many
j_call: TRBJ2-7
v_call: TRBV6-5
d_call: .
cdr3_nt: TGTGCCAGCAGTTACTCGGTACAGAGCTCCTACGAGCAGTACTTC
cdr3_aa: CASSYSVQSSYEQYF

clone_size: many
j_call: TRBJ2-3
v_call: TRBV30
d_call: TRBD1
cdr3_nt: TGTGCCTGGGCTACCGGGACAGGGGGATTGGGCACAGATACGCAGTATTTT
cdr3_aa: CAWATGTGGLGTDTQYF

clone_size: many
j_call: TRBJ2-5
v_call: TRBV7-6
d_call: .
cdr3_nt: TGTGCCAGCAGCCCCCTCTCTGGGCGGGACGAAGAGACCCAGTACTTC
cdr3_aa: CASSPLSGRDEETQYF

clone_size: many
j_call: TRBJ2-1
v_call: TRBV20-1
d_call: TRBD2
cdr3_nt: TGCAGTCTAACGGGGGAGGGTTACAATGAGCAGTTCTTC
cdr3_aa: CSLTGEGYNEQFF

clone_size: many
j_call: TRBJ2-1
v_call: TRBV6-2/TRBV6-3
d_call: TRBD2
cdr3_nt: TGTGCCAGCAGTCGTGGACCGAGCGGGAGGCCTATACACAATGAGCAGTTCTTC
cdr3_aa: CASSRGPSGRPIHNEQFF

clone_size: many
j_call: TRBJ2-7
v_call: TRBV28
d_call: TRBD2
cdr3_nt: TGTGCCAGCAGTCCTGGACTAGCGGGAGGCTACGAGCAGTACTTC
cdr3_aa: CASSPGLAGGYEQYF

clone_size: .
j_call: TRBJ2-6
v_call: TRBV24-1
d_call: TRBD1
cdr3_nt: TGTGCCACCAGTCCCGGGACAGTCAACTCTGGGGCCAACGTCCTGACTTTC
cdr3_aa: CATSPGTVNSGANVLTF

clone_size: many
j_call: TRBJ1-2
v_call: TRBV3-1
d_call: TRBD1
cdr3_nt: TGTGCCAGCAGCCAAGCCCATACAGGGGATGGCTACACCTTC
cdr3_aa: CASSQAHTGDGYTF

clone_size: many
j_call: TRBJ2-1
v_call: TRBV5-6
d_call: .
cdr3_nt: TGTGCCAGCATCTCCGGGAAGGGCCCGGTTTTTGAGTTAAGGTCCTACAATGAGCAGTTCTTC
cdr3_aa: CASISGKGPVFELRSYNEQFF